The 11 T cell receptor beta chains listed next were all sequenced from one sample in a study of T-cell reconstitution after alpha-beta-depleted transplantation in children. It was with unique molecular identifiers that the TCRbeta library was prepared. TCRdb itself ran the PCR reads through MiXCR, one entry per CDR3 protein. The data hold about 580,000 distinct CDR3 sequences, with 20% to 25% observed a single time. The sequences come from PBMCs, mostly from graft donor cells, collected 360 days after TCRalphabeta/CD19-depleted stem cell transplant. The receptor set was obtained from a boy younger than two who had a stem cell transplant for acute myeloid leukemia, so the T cells may come from the graft donor.

The J gene is TRBJ2-4, the V gene TRBV11-2; 12 bases map to TRBD1. Trimming at V came to 1 base and at J to 9 bases, leaving 13 bases not matched to a gene. Germline values: CDR1 SGHAT, CDR2 FQNNGV. The CDR3 length is 18 residues. The CDR3: CASSLGPPGQGAVGIQYF. The DNA of the CDR3 is TGTGCCAGCAGCTTAGGACCCCCGGGACAGGGGGCTGTCGGCATTCAGTACTTC.

The gene calls are TRBV6-2 or TRBV6-3 and TRBJ2-2; TRBD2 is a possible D gene (6 bases). Trimming took off 2 bases at V and 2 bases at J, with 21 bases between the two ends. This CDR3 is built from 19 residues. Germline V gives CDR1 MNHEY, CDR2 SVGEGT. This CDR3 reads CASSYRDPLASTNTGELFF. CDR3 DNA: TGTGCCAGCAGTTACAGGGACCCACTAGCTTCCACCAACACCGGGGAGCTGTTTTTT.

The chain is built from TRBV12-3 or TRBV12-4 and TRBJ2-7; D not resolved. Trimming left V 3 bases short and J 3 bases short, with 12 bases between. There are 14 residues in the CDR3. CDR3: CASSFGPKVYEQYF. CDR3 nucleotides: TGTGCCAGCAGTTTTGGGCCGAAAGTCTACGAGCAGTACTTC.

A word on this clonotype: A much bigger clone sits one base away, suggesting this may be a read error. The chain joins TRBV27 to TRBJ2-1, with no clear D. The CDR3 contains 12 residues. V was pared by 3 bases and J by 5 bases, with 5 bases between. Germline V CDR1 and CDR2: MNHEY, SMNVEV (reference sequence). In nucleotides, the CDR3 is TGTGCCAGCAGTTTCCCGGACAATGAGCAGTTCTTC. It translates to CASSFPDNEQFF.

This clonotype was found many times. V is TRBV12-3 or TRBV12-4 and J is TRBJ2-6; D not certain. The CDR3 has 16 residues. V lost 3 bases and J lost 0, with 9 bases in between. CDR3 nucleotide sequence: TGTGCCAGCAGTTTTCCGCCGGCCTCTGGGGCCAACGTCCTGACTTTC. It translates to CASSFPPASGANVLTF.

The chain is built from TRBV27 and TRBJ2-1; 9 bases agree with TRBD1. Germline assignment: CDR1 MNHEY and CDR2 SMNVEV (reference sequence). The CDR3 has 17 amino acids. The V segment lost 7 bases and the J segment 7 bases; nucleotides outside the gene matches: 17. The CDR3 nucleotides read TGTGCCAGCACCTTTGGGCCGGTGATGGACAGGGGAAATGAGCAGTTCTTC. Encoded protein: CASTFGPVMDRGNEQFF.

The sample holds many counts of this clonotype. This chain connects TRBV2 to TRBJ2-7, with 9 bases fitting TRBD1. CDR3 length equals 13 residues. Germline V CDR1 and CDR2: SNHLY, FYNNEI. V dropped 7 bases and J dropped 4; count of bases not matched to a gene: 5. The CDR3 DNA reads as TGTGCCAGCAAGGGACAGGGACTTTACGAGCAGTACTTC. It is translated as CASKGQGLYEQYF.

V is TRBV12-3 or TRBV12-4 and J is TRBJ2-5; 8 bases are shared with TRBD2. Trimming at V came to 1 base and at J to 3 bases, leaving 4 bases not matched to a gene. There are 15 residues in the CDR3. CDR3 in DNA: TGTGCCAGCAGTTTAGGCGGGGGGAGGAAAGAGACCCAGTACTTC. It specifies CASSLGGGRKETQYF.

This clonotype was recorded a few times. The V gene is TRBV12-3 or TRBV12-4, the J gene TRBJ2-4, with a possible D match to TRBD2 (5 bases). The V and J ends lost 4 bases and 3 bases respectively, with 10 bases between them. The CDR3 is 14 amino acids. DNA for the CDR3: TGTGCCAGCAGTTACGAGGGTGGCAAAAACATTCAGTACTTC. Its protein is CASSYEGGKNIQYF.

This clonotype was seen more than once but under ten times. The V gene is TRBV4-2, the J gene TRBJ1-1, with D perhaps matching TRBD1 (6 bases). This CDR3 is built from 15 residues. CDR1 and CDR2 from the germline V gene are LGHNA and YNFKEQ. V gave up 1 base and J gave up 0 bases, with 9 bases separating them. CDR3 sequence (DNA): TGTGCCAGCAGCCAAGCGACAGGAATGAACACTGAAGCTTTCTTT. This encodes CASSQATGMNTEAFF.

The CDR3 protein is CASSLNLSNKQYV. CDR3 coding DNA: TGTGCCAGCAGCTTGAACCTGAGTAATAAGCAGTACGTC. The chain couples TRBV11-2 to TRBJ2-7, with D hard to call. The CDR3 covers 13 residues. The V gene lost 3 bases and the J gene lost 8 bases, with 14 bases spanning the gap. Looked up from germline, CDR1 is SGHAT and CDR2 is FQNNGV.